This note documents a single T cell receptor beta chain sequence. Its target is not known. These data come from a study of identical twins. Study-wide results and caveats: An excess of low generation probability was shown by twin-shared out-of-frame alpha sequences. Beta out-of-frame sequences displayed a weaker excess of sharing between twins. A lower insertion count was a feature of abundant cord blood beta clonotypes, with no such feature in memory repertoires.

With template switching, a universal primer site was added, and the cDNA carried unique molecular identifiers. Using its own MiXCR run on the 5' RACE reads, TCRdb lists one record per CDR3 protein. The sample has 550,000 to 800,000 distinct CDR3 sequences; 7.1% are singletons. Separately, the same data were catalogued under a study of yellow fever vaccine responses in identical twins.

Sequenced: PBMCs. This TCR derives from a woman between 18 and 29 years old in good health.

The CDR3 protein is CASSSPGLAIQETQYF. In DNA, the CDR3 is TGTGCCAGCAGCTCGCCGGGACTAGCGATTCAAGAGACCCAGTACTTC. The chain recombines TRBV11-2 with TRBJ2-5; 10 positions match TRBD2. CDR1 is SGHAT, CDR2 FQNNGV, per germline. Trimming cost V 4 bases and J 2 bases; bases outside gene matches: 7. The CDR3 spans 16 residues.